What follows is one T cell receptor beta chain and its context. Antigen: not known. Treatment given: oral pan-JAK inhibitor, 5-10 mg twice daily. Germline CDR1 is SGHTA and CDR2 is FQGNSA. This CDR3 is built from 13 residues. Unmatched junction bases numbered 5, after V lost 6 bases and J lost 5 bases. This record comes from a study of CD8+ T cells in alopecia areata. Study-wide results and limits: While tofacitinib was given, many expanded lesional clones persisted in scalp and blood.

RNA extraction and reverse transcription yielded cDNA as sequencing template. TCRdb's copy holds only in-frame clones and misses some; the assay was immunoSEQ multiplex PCR. The sample consists of about 180,000 clones, roughly 60% of them appearing once. The chain recombines TRBV7-2 with TRBJ1-2, with 8 bases matching TRBD1. This specimen consisted of CD4+ T cells sorted from blood, obtained at approximately week 56, from a patient treated with tofacitinib. The source is a human donor with alopecia areata. This CDR3 is CASSWTGTYGYTF. The DNA for the CDR3 is TGTGCCAGCAGTTGGACAGGGACGTATGGCTACACCTTC.